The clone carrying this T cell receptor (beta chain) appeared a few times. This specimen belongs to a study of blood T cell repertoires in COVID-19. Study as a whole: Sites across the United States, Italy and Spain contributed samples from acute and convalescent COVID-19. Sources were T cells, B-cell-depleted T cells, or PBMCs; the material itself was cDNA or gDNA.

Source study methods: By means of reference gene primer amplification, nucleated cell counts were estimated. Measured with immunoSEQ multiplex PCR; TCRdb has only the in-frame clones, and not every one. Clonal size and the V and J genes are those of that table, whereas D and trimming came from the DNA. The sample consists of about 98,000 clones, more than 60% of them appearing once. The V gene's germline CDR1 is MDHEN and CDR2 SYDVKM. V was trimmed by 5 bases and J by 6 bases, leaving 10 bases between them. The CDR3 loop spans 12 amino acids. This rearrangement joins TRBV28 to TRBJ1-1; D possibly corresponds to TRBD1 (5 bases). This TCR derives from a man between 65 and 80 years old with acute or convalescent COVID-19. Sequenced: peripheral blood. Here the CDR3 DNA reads TGTGCCAGCAGTCGTGGGACTTCTGAAGCTTTCTTT. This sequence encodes CASSRGTSEAFF. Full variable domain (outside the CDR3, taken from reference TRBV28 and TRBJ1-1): DVKVTQSSRYLVKRTGEKVFLECVQDMDHENMFWYRQDPGLGLRLIYFSYDVKMKEKGDIPEGYSVSREKKERFSLILESASTNQTSMYLCASSRGTSEAFFGQGTRLTVV.